The 17 T cell receptor beta chains reported below all come from one sample, sequenced in a study of identical twins listed by TCRdb under 2016. The library was obtained by 5' RACE. The sequencer was an Illumina HiSeq 2000. Using fastp trimming at Q25 and MiXCR clonotype assembly, TCRdb reanalyzed the public sequencing data and kept in-frame beta chains. Entries that share a CDR3 protein sequence are merged under the most common genes and DNA. The sample yields a few hundred thousand distinct CDR3 sequences; approximately 8.3% were counted once. Jointly, the top ten make up approximately 3% of the sample. These same records also appear under a second study, on yellow fever vaccine responses in identical twins.

Material: CD8+ T cells sorted from blood. Source of these receptors: a woman under 30 in good health.

The table lists this clonotype with many counts. The chain links TRBV7-9 to TRBJ2-7, with a weak D call TRBD2 (6 bases). Trimming left V 11 bases short and J 0 bases short, with 14 bases between. Germline V gene lookup returns CDR1 SEHNR and CDR2 FQNEAQ (reference sequence). This CDR3 spans 13 amino acids. CDR3 DNA: TGTGCCGTCCGGGACTCCGTCTCCTACGAGCAGTACTTC. It specifies CAVRDSVSYEQYF.

This clonotype was recorded a few times. This chain links TRBV7-6 with TRBJ2-1; tentatively, D is TRBD1 or TRBD2 (5 bases each). The germline V gene has CDR1 SGHVS and CDR2 FNYEAQ. The germline V and J ends were trimmed by 5 bases and 3 bases, with 17 bases remaining between them. The CDR3 length is 16 residues. CDR3 sequence (DNA): TGTGCCAGCAGCCCATCTGGGGGACCGTACTACAATGAGCAGTTCTTC. This codes for CASSPSGGPYYNEQFF.

The table lists this clonotype with a few counts. The chain couples TRBV20-1 to TRBJ2-7; D is possibly TRBD1 or TRBD2 (6 bases each). The germline V gene encodes CDR1 DFQATT and CDR2 SNEGSKA (reference sequence). This CDR3 region has 12 residues. V shed 4 bases and J shed 7 bases, with 14 bases lying between them. Here the CDR3 reads CSAKQGGLEQYF. CDR3 sequence (DNA): TGCAGTGCTAAACAAGGGGGGTTGGAGCAGTACTTC.

This clonotype turned up a few times. This sequence joins TRBV9 and TRBJ1-1; perhaps TRBD1 as D (6 bases). In germline, CDR1 is SGDLS, CDR2 YYNGEE. CDR3 length: 14 amino acids. V dropped 8 bases and J dropped 1 base, with 15 bases sitting between them. For the CDR3, the DNA is TGTGCCAGTTCAGAAGGGGGAGCGAACACTGAAGCTTTCTTT. As protein: CASSEGGANTEAFF.

This clonotype was found many times. This chain uses TRBV11-2 with TRBJ2-1; tentatively, D is TRBD2 (5 bases). Germline CDR1 and CDR2: SGHAT and FQNNGV. The CDR3 is made up of 13 amino acids. Trimming removed 5 bases at V and 9 bases at J, with 14 bases between. The CDR3: CASSDTAAGEQFF. The CDR3 bases are TGTGCCAGCAGCGACACCGCGGCGGGTGAGCAGTTCTTC.

The chain has TRBV11-2 and TRBJ2-1; 7 bases are a match to TRBD2. Germline V lookup: CDR1 SGHAT, CDR2 FQNNGV. CDR3 length: 15 residues. J lost 10 bases, V lost 0 bases, and 9 bases had no gene match. CDR3 in DNA: TGTGCCAGCAGCTTAGATGATCTAGCGGTCCCCGAGCAGTTCTTC. Translating it yields CASSLDDLAVPEQFF. The whole variable domain, remainder taken from reference TRBV11-2 and TRBJ2-1, is EAGVAQSPRYKIIEKRQSVAFWCNPISGHATLYWYQQILGQGPKLLIQFQNNGVVDDSQLPKDRFSAERLKGVDSTLKIQPAKLEDSAVYLCASSLDDLAVPEQFFGPGTRLTVL.

This clonotype showed up just a few times. The J gene is TRBJ1-3, the V gene TRBV28, with D possibly being TRBD1 (5 bases). Deletions cut 3 bases from V and 6 bases from J, with 12 bases between. The CDR3 is made up of 14 amino acids. Germline CDR1 is MDHEN and CDR2 is SYDVKM. The CDR3 region has the DNA TGTGCCAGCAGTTTTCCAGGGATGGAAAACACCATATATTTT. Translated: CASSFPGMENTIYF.

The rearrangement links TRBV27 to TRBJ2-1; 9 bases match TRBD2. Looked up from germline, CDR1 is MNHEY and CDR2 is SMNVEV (reference sequence). This CDR3 comprises 16 residues. J gave up 0 bases and V 1 base, and 1 base lay outside the gene matches. Here the CDR3 reads CASSLFSGSSYNEQFF. The CDR3 DNA reads TGTGCCAGCAGTTTATTTAGCGGGAGCTCCTACAATGAGCAGTTCTTC.

This clonotype was counted many times. This chain links TRBV29-1 with TRBJ1-1; no reliable D call. CDR1 and CDR2 from the germline V gene are SQVTM and ANQGSEA. CDR3 length equals 11 residues. CDR3 coding DNA: TGCAGTGCTAAGGGAAACACTGAAGCTTTCTTT. Translating it yields CSAKGNTEAFF.

This clonotype was detected only a few times. The chain has TRBV6-5 and TRBJ2-2; D not resolved. Germline V gives CDR1 MNHEY, CDR2 SVGAGI. With 0 bases removed from V and 3 bases from J, the gap between germline ends came to 5 bases. This CDR3 is built from 14 residues. DNA of the CDR3: TGTGCCAGCAGTTACTCGCAGTACACCGGGGAGCTGTTTTTT. Protein sequence: CASSYSQYTGELFF.

The table lists this clonotype with many counts. This chain uses TRBV2 with TRBJ2-1; D may be TRBD1 (5 bases). The V end was cut by 3 bases, the J end by 6 bases, with 9 bases between. CDR1 SNHLY and CDR2 FYNNEI come from the germline V gene. The CDR3 has 13 amino acids. CDR3 protein: CASSDQGPNEQFF. DNA of the CDR3: TGTGCCAGCAGTGATCAGGGTCCCAATGAGCAGTTCTTC.

The chain carries TRBV14 and TRBJ1-1; D is undetermined. Between the trimmed V and J ends, which lost 2 bases and 6 bases, there was a span of 10 bases. CDR1 SGHDN and CDR2 FVKESK come from the germline V gene. The CDR3 is made up of 13 amino acids. The CDR3 bases are TGTGCCAGCAGCCAATATCCTATGGCTGAAGCTTTCTTT. It specifies CASSQYPMAEAFF.

This clonotype has just a few counts. The gene calls are TRBV5-6 and TRBJ2-7, with 8 nucleotides matching TRBD1. Germline V gene sequence: CDR1 SGHDT, CDR2 YYEEEE. The CDR3 has 18 amino acids. V dropped 0 bases and J dropped 3; count of bases not matched to a gene: 14. The CDR3 region is CASSLEPGTGFRGYEQYF. Written as DNA, the CDR3 is TGTGCCAGCAGCTTGGAGCCTGGGACAGGATTTCGGGGCTACGAGCAGTACTTC.

The V gene is TRBV29-1, the J gene TRBJ2-3; D possibly corresponds to TRBD2 (6 bases). The CDR3 has 17 residues. Germline-derived CDR1 and CDR2 are SQVTM and ANQGSEA. Between the trimmed V and J ends, which lost 2 bases and 2 bases, there was a span of 20 bases. The CDR3 DNA follows: TGCAGCGTTGAATACGCGGGGCCGGGGAGGTACACAGATACGCAGTATTTT. Its translation: CSVEYAGPGRYTDTQYF.

CDR3 bases: TGCGCCAGCAGCCAACGGAAGTTCGACGAGCAGTACTTC. Its translation is CASSQRKFDEQYF. This chain joins TRBV4-3 and TRBJ2-7; D is unresolved. Germline V CDR1 and CDR2: LGHNA, YSLEER. Trimming took 2 bases from V and 5 from J, leaving 10 bases between them. There are 13 residues in the CDR3.

V is TRBV7-9 and J is TRBJ2-2; 8 bases agree with TRBD2. Germline CDR1 and CDR2: SEHNR and FQNEAQ (reference sequence). With 4 bases clipped from V and 6 bases from J, the junction kept 4 bases outside the gene matches. The length of the CDR3 is 14 residues. Here the CDR3 reads CASSWPGLAGELFF. The DNA of the CDR3 is TGTGCCAGCAGCTGGCCGGGACTAGCCGGGGAGCTGTTTTTT.

The chain is built from TRBV11-2 and TRBJ1-2, with D possibly matching TRBD1 (5 bases). This CDR3 is built from 14 residues. CDR1 is SGHAT and CDR2 is FQNNGV in the germline V gene. Trimming took off 1 base at V and 4 bases at J, with 10 bases between the two ends. The CDR3 loop reads CASSLVRDGYGYTF. CDR3 bases: TGTGCCAGCAGCTTAGTGAGGGACGGCTATGGCTACACCTTC. The entire variable domain, with the rest obtained from reference TRBV11-2 and TRBJ1-2, is as follows: EAGVAQSPRYKIIEKRQSVAFWCNPISGHATLYWYQQILGQGPKLLIQFQNNGVVDDSQLPKDRFSAERLKGVDSTLKIQPAKLEDSAVYLCASSLVRDGYGYTFGSGTRLTVV.